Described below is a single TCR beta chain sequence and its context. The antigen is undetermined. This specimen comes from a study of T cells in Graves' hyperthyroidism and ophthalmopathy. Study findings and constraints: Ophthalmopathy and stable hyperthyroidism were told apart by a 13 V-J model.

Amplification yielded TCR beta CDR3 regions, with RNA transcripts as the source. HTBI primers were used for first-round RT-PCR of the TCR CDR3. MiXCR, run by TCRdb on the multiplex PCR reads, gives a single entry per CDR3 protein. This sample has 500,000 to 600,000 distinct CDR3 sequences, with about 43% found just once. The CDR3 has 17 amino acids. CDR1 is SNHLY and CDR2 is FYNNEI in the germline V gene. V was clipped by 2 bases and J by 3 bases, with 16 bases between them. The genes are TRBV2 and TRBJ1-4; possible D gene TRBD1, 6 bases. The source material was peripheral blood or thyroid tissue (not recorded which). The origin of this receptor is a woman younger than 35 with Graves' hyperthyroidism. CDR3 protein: CASSEQGRSKANEKLFF. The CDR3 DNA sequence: TGTGCCAGCAGTGAACAGGGGCGGAGCAAGGCTAATGAAAAACTGTTTTTT.